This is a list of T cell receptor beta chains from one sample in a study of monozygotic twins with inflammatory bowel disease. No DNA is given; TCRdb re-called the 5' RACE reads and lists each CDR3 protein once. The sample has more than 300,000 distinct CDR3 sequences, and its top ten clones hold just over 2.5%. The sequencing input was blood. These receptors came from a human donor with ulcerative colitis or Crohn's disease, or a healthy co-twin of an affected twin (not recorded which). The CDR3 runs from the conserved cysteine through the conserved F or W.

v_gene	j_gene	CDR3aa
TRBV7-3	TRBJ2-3	CASSPNRGRDTQYF
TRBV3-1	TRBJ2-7	CASSHLKGLAGSYEQYF
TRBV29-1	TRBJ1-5	CSVQSESNQPQHF
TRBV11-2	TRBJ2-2	CASSALGYGELFF
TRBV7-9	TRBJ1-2	CASSFEEKGSGYTF
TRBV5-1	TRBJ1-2	CASSLEGVSYYGYTF
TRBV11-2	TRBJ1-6	CASTLWLDRAGYPNSPLHF
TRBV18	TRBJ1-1	CASSVTHGGNTEAFF
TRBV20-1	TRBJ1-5	CSASDQIGPQHF
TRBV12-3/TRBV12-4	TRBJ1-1	CASRRDIMNTEAFF
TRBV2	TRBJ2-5	CASSEAIETQYF
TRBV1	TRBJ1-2	CTSSQDSGDRGYGYTF
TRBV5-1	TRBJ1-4	CASSLGDPNGVFF
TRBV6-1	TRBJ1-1	CASSRVGTGVVGAFF
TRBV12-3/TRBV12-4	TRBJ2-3	CASRWSSGGKTQYF
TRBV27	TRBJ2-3	CASSLSLRLADTQYF
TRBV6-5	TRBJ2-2	CASSYSASATGELFF
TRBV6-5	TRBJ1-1	CASSYIRTGVEAFF
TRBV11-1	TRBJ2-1	CASSFGGTSYNEQFF
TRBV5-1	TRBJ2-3	CASSFSTSTDTQYF
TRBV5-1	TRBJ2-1	CASSLPELAGGNEQFF
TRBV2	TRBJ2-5	CASSLDYVQETQYF
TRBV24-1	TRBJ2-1	CATSDSGSSYNEQFF
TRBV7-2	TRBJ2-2	CASSSYGTGNTGELFF
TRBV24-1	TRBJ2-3	CATSAQGADTQYF
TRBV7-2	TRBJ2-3	CASSLGRGLRSDTQYF
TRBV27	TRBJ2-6	CASSPFFGANVLTF
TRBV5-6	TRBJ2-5	CASSLMAGGRETQYF
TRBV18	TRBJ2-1	CASSPRQAGNEQFF
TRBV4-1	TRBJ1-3	CASSQSQTGSLSGNTIYF
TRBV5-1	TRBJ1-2	CASSSSGDGYTF
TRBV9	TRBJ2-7	CASGQGAGEQYF
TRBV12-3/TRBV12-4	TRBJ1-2	CASSFGGVNYGYTF
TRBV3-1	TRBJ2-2	CASSQLGRGLAGFPNTGELFF
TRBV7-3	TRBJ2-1	CASSLDGSYNEQFF
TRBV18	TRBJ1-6	CASSPRTGWESPLHF
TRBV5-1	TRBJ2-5	CASSLGPGRPQETQYF
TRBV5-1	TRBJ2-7	CASSWMDSSYEQYF
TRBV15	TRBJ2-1	CATSRATYEQFF
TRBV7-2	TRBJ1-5	CASSLLNQPQHF
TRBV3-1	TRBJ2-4	CASTRSGGASLAKNIQYF
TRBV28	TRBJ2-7	CASSLRAGIYEQYF
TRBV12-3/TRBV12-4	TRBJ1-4	CASSLGAGSGKLFF
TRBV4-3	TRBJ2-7	CASSPGVGSYEQYF
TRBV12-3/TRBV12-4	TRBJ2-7	CASSLEGAGSYEQYF
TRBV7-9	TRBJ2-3	CASSHSGEQYF
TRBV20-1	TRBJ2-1	CSAGDRGRDDEQFF
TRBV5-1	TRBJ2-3	CASSQRGGEDTQYF
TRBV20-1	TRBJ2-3	CSARDFTWLAVTDTQYF
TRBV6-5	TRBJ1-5	CASSYSGTVLGIQHF
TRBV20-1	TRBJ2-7	CSARYHSYEQYF
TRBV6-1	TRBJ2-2	CASGAHSRPGELFF
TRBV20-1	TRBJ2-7	CSATGAIYEQYF
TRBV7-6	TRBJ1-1	CASSLAAGGNTEAFF
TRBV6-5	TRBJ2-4	CASSYGSFRQGRAKNMQYF
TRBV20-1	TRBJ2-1	CSARKGTLGNEQFF
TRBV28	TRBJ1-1	CASRIRPAMNTEAFF
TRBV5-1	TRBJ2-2	CASSLAGTGNTGELFF
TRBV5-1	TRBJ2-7	CASSLADSSGVNEQYF